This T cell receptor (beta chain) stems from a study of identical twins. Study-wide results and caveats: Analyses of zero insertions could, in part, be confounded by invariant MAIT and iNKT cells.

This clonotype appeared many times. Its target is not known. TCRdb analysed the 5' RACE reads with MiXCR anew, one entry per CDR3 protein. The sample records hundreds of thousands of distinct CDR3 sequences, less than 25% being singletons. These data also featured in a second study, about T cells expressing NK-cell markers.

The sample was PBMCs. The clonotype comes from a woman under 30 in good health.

This chain's CDR3 is CSAKGFTEAFF. CDR3 nucleotide sequence: TGCAGTGCGAAGGGGTTCACTGAAGCTTTCTTT. This chain links TRBV20-1 with TRBJ1-1, with D perhaps TRBD1 (5 bases). This CDR3 spans 11 amino acids. The germline V gene has CDR1 DFQATT and CDR2 SNEGSKA (reference sequence). The V and J ends lost 6 bases and 4 bases respectively, with 9 bases between them.